Shown below are 14 T cell receptor beta chains from a single sample sequenced in a study of prognosis after radiotherapy for stage I lung cancer. With two-round multiplex PCR, TCR beta CDR3 sequences were amplified from genomic DNA. First-round PCR amplification was performed with primers specific to each TRBV and TRBJ gene. TCRdb redid the calling of the multiplex PCR reads with MiXCR, one entry per CDR3 protein. The sample has tens of thousands of distinct CDR3 sequences, about 29% seen once. Sequenced here: PBMCs, sampled before or after stereotactic body radiation therapy (not recorded which). The receptor set was obtained from a donor over 45 with non-small cell lung cancer.

This clonotype has ten or more counts. The chain couples TRBV5-1 to TRBJ1-5, with 7 positions matching TRBD1. Looked up from germline, CDR1 is SGHRS and CDR2 is YFSETQ. The CDR3 consists of 14 residues. Germline trimming cut 4 bases from V and 0 bases from J; bases unmatched to any gene: 1. The CDR3 coding sequence is TGCGCCAGCAGCGAGGGGGCTAGCAATCAGCCCCAGCATTTT. Its translation: CASSEGASNQPQHF. Looking up the rest from reference TRBV5-1 and TRBJ1-5 gives the full variable domain: KAGVTQTPRYLIKTRGQQVTLSCSPISGHRSVSWYQQTPGQGLQFLFEYFSETQRNKGNFPGRFSGRQFSNSRSEMNVSTLELGDSALYLCASSEGASNQPQHFGDGTRLSIL.

Remarks on this clonotype: A far more abundant clone sits one base away, making this likely a read error. The V and J genes are TRBV6-2 or TRBV6-3 and TRBJ2-5, with D perhaps matching TRBD2 (6 bases). Germline-derived CDR1 and CDR2 are MNHEY and SVGEGT. The CDR3 is made up of 14 amino acids. V lost 0 bases and J 5 bases, leaving 10 bases between the germline ends. The CDR3, as DNA: TGTGCCAGCAGTTACTCGGCGGGATTTGAGACCCAGTACTTC. Amino acids: CASSYSAGFETQYF.

This clonotype was seen ten or more times. CDR3 nucleotides: TGTGCCAGCAGCGAAGGGGGAGGGTACGATGAGCAGTTCTTC. The encoded protein is CASSEGGGYDEQFF. The chain links TRBV7-3 to TRBJ2-1, with D possibly being TRBD2 (7 bases). Germline V CDR1 and CDR2: SGHTA, FQGTGA. The CDR3 is made up of 14 amino acids. Trimming took off 5 bases at V and 8 bases at J, with 16 bases between the two ends.

The chain is built from TRBV24-1 and TRBJ1-2; D not resolved. CDR1 and CDR2 (germline): KGHDR, SFDVKD. The CDR3 length is 15 residues. V was shortened by 3 bases and J by 7 bases, with 17 bases between the two germline ends. The CDR3 DNA reads TGTGCCACCAGTGATAGCGACACGGAGGTGTTTGGCTACACCTTC. Protein sequence: CATSDSDTEVFGYTF.

V usage is TRBV20-1 and J usage is TRBJ2-5; weak D call: TRBD2 (6 bases). This CDR3 has 13 amino acids. The germline CDR1 and CDR2 sequences are DFQATT and SNEGSKA (reference sequence). V lost 1 base and J lost 5, with 11 bases in between. The CDR3 loop is CSARGGAWETQYF. For the CDR3, the DNA is TGCAGTGCTAGAGGCGGGGCTTGGGAGACCCAGTACTTC.

This clonotype was found a few times. This may be a read error: a much more frequent sequence differs by one nucleotide. The chain combines TRBV4-1 with TRBJ2-3; 13 nucleotides line up with TRBD2. The CDR3 has 15 amino acids. CDR1 MGHRA and CDR2 YSYEKL come from the germline V gene. The CDR3 loop is CANSQGLAGVYTQYF. The CDR3 DNA follows: TGCGCCAACAGCCAAGGACTAGCGGGAGTATATACGCAGTATTTT.

V and J are TRBV30 and TRBJ2-1, with a tentative D call TRBD2 (7 bases). Germline CDR1 reads GTSNPN; CDR2 reads SVGIG (reference sequence). Between the trimmed V and J ends, which lost 8 bases and 3 bases, there was a span of 14 bases. The CDR3 consists of 13 residues. CDR3 coding DNA: TGTGCCGGGGGGGGGGGCTTCTACAATGAGCAGTTCTTC. It translates to CAGGGGFYNEQFF.

Ten or more counts support this clonotype. The V gene is TRBV20-1, the J gene TRBJ1-4, with 7 bases aligning to TRBD1. Germline values: CDR1 DFQATT, CDR2 SNEGSKA (reference sequence). Trimming removed 0 bases from V and 12 bases from J; junction bases left unmatched: 10. The length of the CDR3 is 14 residues. The DNA for the CDR3 is TGCAGTGCTAGAGATAGACAGGGCAGTGCAGAACTGTTTTTT. Translation: CSARDRQGSAELFF.

In regard to this clonotype: This likely stems from a read error, as it lies one base from a far larger clone. V is TRBV6-5 and J is TRBJ2-5, with 9 bases fitting TRBD2. Looked up from germline, CDR1 is MNHEY and CDR2 is SVGAGI. J lost 11 bases, V lost 4 bases, and 17 bases had no gene match. The CDR3 is made up of 16 amino acids. The CDR3 DNA reads TGTGCCAGCAGTTCACACGCGAGCGGGAGGTCAGGAGAGCAGTACTTC. It encodes CASSSHASGRSGEQYF.

Many counts were recorded for this clonotype. The chain joins TRBV18 to TRBJ2-7, with TRBD1 as a possible D gene (5 bases). This CDR3 spans 14 amino acids. CDR1 and CDR2 (germline): KGHSH, LQKENI. With 5 bases removed from V and 3 bases from J, the gap between germline ends came to 14 bases. DNA for the CDR3: TGTGCCAGCTCAGAGAATCGCCAGGGCTACGAGCAGTACTTC. Its protein product is CASSENRQGYEQYF.

The sample holds many counts of this clonotype. This chain uses TRBV6-1 with TRBJ1-5, with 7 bases identical to TRBD1. The CDR3 loop spans 14 amino acids. Germline V gene lookup returns CDR1 MNHNS and CDR2 SASEGT. V was pared by 6 bases and J by 8 bases, with 10 bases of the junction left unmatched. As DNA, the CDR3 is TGTGCCAGCAGATCGACAGGGAATGGTGAGCCCCAGCATTTT. Translation: CASRSTGNGEPQHF.

At least ten counts were recorded for this clonotype. The chain couples TRBV18 to TRBJ1-3; D possibly corresponds to TRBD1 (6 bases). CDR3 length equals 13 residues. Germline lookup yields CDR1 KGHSH and CDR2 LQKENI. With 5 bases removed from V and 2 bases from J, the gap between germline ends came to 7 bases. The CDR3 sequence is CASSTGTGNTIYF. For the CDR3, the DNA is TGTGCCAGCTCAACAGGGACTGGAAACACCATATATTTT.

The chain recombines TRBV6-1 with TRBJ2-2; 9 positions agree with TRBD2. The CDR3 extends over 18 amino acids. Germline V gene sequence: CDR1 MNHNS, CDR2 SASEGT. V dropped 7 bases and J dropped 3; count of bases not matched to a gene: 15. CDR3 region: CASTSTGGRAFDTGELFF. Written as DNA, the CDR3 is TGTGCCAGCACCAGTACTGGCGGGAGGGCATTCGACACCGGGGAGCTGTTTTTT.

The J gene is TRBJ1-1, the V gene TRBV5-1; D perhaps matches TRBD1 (5 bases). Germline values: CDR1 SGHRS, CDR2 YFSETQ. The CDR3 has 13 amino acids. Trimming cost V 2 bases and J 1 base, with 6 bases left between them. In DNA form, the CDR3 reads TGCGCCAGCAGCTTTAGGGGGAACACTGAAGCTTTCTTT. This encodes CASSFRGNTEAFF.